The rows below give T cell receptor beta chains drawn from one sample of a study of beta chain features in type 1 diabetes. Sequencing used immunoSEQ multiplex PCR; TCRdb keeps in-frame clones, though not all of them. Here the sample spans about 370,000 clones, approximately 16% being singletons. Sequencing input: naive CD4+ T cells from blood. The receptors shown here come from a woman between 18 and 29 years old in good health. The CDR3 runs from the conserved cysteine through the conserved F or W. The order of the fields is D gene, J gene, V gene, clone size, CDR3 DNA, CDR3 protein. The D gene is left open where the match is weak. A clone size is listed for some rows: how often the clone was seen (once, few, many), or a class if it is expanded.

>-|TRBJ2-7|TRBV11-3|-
TGTGCCAGCAGCTTACGGAGTAAGACAGGAAAGCAGTACTTC
CASSLRSKTGKQYF
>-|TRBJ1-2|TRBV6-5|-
TGTGCCAGCAGTTTAAGCCGGGGGGACTATGGCTACACCTTC
CASSLSRGDYGYTF
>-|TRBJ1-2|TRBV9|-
TGTGCCAGCAGCGCATTCGACAGCCACTATGGCTACACCTTC
CASSAFDSHYGYTF
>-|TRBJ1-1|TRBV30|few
TGTGCCTGGAGTGTACTGTTAGGGGTTAACACTGAAGCTTTCTTT
CAWSVLLGVNTEAFF
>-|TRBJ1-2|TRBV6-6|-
TGTGCCAGCAGTGACCAGGGCGGCGGCTACACCTTC
CASSDQGGGYTF
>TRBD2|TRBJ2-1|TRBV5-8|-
TGTGCCAGCAGCTTGGCCCCTAGCGGGTTTGGGTTCTTC
CASSLAPSGFGFF
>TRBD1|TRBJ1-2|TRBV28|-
TGTGCCAGCAGTTCACAGGGGACCTATGGCTACACCTTC
CASSSQGTYGYTF
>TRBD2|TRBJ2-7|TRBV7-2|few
TGTGCCAGCAGCCTCAGCGGGAGCATCTCCTACGAGCAGTACTTC
CASSLSGSISYEQYF
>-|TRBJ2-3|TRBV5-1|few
TGCGCCAGCAGCTTGGCCAAGAATGGGGCGACAGATACGCAGTATTTT
CASSLAKNGATDTQYF
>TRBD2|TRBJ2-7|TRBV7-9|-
TGTGCCAGCAGCAGGGGACTAGCGGGAGGGCCCATCGAGCAGTACTTC
CASSRGLAGGPIEQYF
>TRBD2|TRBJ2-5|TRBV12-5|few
TGTGCTAGTGGTTTAGGACTAGCGGGAGGGGGCCAAGAGACCCAGTACTTC
CASGLGLAGGGQETQYF
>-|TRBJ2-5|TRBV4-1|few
TGCGCCAGCAGCCGGGGCGGGAAGGAGACCCAGTACTTC
CASSRGGKETQYF
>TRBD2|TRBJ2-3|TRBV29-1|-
TGCAGCGTGCGACTAGCGGGAGCCCCGTCTGGTACGCAGTATTTT
CSVRLAGAPSGTQYF
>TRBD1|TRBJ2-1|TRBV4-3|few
TGCGCCAGCAGCCAAGATCCACAGGGGGCCAATGAGCAGTTCTTC
CASSQDPQGANEQFF
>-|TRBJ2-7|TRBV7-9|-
TGTGCCAGCAGCTTAGCGCGAGGCGGGGCCTACGAGCAGTACTTC
CASSLARGGAYEQYF
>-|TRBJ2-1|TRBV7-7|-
TGTGCCAGCAGCTTGGGCAGTTACAATGAGCAGTTCTTC
CASSLGSYNEQFF
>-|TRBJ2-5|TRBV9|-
TGTGCCAGCAGCGTAAGGAGTCAAGAGACCCAGTACTTC
CASSVRSQETQYF
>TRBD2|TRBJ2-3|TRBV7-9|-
TGTGCCAGCAGCCTCGGGACTAGCGGGGACACAGATACGCAGTATTTT
CASSLGTSGDTDTQYF
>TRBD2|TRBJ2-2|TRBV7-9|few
TGTGCCAGCAAGCAAGCGGGAGGGCCCGGGGAGCTGTTTTTT
CASKQAGGPGELFF
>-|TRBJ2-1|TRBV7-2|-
TGTGCCAGCAGCTTTAGCGTGGCTGGGGAGCAGTTCTTC
CASSFSVAGEQFF
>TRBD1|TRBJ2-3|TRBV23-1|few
TGCGCCAGCAGTCACTTTACGACAGGGCTGGGGACAGATACGCAGTATTTT
CASSHFTTGLGTDTQYF
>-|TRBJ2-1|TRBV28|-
TGTGCCAGCAGTTCCGGGACACCAAACAATGAGCAGTTCTTC
CASSSGTPNNEQFF
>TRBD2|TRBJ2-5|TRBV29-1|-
TGCAGCTTCGGGACTAGCGGGATTCAAGAGACCCAGTACTTC
CSFGTSGIQETQYF
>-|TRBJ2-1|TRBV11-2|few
TGTGCCAGCAGTCCAGATTACAATGAGCAGTTCTTC
CASSPDYNEQFF
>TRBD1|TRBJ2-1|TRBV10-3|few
TGTGCCATCAGTGACCGGGACAGAACCTACAATGAGCAGTTCTTC
CAISDRDRTYNEQFF
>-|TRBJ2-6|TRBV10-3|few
TGTGCCATCAGTGACCCTAGGACTGGGGCCAACGTCCTGACTTTC
CAISDPRTGANVLTF
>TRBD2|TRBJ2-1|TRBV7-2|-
TGTGCCAGCAGCTTAGGCCCTAGCGGGAGCAATGAGCAGTTCTTC
CASSLGPSGSNEQFF
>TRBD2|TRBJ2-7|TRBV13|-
TGTGCCAGCAGCCCACCTAGCGGGAGGAACCACGAGCAGTACTTC
CASSPPSGRNHEQYF
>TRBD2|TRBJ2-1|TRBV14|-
TGTGCCAGCAGCCTAAAAGGCCTAGCGGGTGGCTTAGGGAATGAGCAGTTCTTC
CASSLKGLAGGLGNEQFF
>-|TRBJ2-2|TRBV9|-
TGTGCCAGCAGCGTAGTCGGAGGGACTAACACCGGGGAGCTGTTTTTT
CASSVVGGTNTGELFF
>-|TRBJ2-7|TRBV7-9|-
TGTGCCAGCAGCTTAGTACAGACTACCTACGAGCAGTACTTC
CASSLVQTTYEQYF
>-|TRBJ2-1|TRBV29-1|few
TGCAGCGTTGTGAGGCAGGGGGGCGAGCAGTTCTTC
CSVVRQGGEQFF
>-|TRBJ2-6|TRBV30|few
TGTGCCTGGGGAGATTTCTACGTCCTGACTTTC
CAWGDFYVLTF
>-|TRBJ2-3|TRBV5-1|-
TGCGCCAGCAGCTTGGCCCTAGAGCTCGCCACAGATACGCAGTATTTT
CASSLALELATDTQYF
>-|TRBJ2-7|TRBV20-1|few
TGCAGTGCGGAGGCCTACGAGCAGTACTTC
CSAEAYEQYF
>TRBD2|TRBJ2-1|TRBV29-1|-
TGCAGCGTCACGGGACTAGCGGGAGTTTTACAGCAGTTCTTC
CSVTGLAGVLQQFF
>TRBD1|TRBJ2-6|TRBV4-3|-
TGCGCCAGCAGCCCCGAGGACAGGGCTGGGGCCAACGTCCTGACTTTC
CASSPEDRAGANVLTF
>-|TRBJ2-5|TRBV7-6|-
TGTGCCAGCAGCTCCTCGTACCAAGAGACCCAGTACTTC
CASSSSYQETQYF
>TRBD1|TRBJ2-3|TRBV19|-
TGTGCCAGCAGACAGGGGTACGGGGCAGATACGCAGTATTTT
CASRQGYGADTQYF
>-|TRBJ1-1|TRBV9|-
TGTGCCAGCAGCGCCCGAACAGGTGAAGCTTTCTTT
CASSARTGEAFF
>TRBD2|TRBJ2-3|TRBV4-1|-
TGCGCCAGCAGCCAAGATCCTAGCGGGAAGACAGATACGCAGTATTTT
CASSQDPSGKTDTQYF
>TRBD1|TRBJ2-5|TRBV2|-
TGTGCCAGCAGTTTCCCGACAGGGGGGCTCCAAGAGACCCAGTACTTC
CASSFPTGGLQETQYF
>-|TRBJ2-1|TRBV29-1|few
TGCAGCGTTGAAGCCCAGGGGGAGGATGAGCAGTTCTTC
CSVEAQGEDEQFF
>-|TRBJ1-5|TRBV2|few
TGTGCCAGCAGTCGCACAGGCTTAAGCAATCAGCCCCAGCATTTT
CASSRTGLSNQPQHF
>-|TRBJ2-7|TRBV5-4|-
TGTGCCAGCAGCTTAGGCGGTTCTAGCTCCTACGAGCAGTACTTC
CASSLGGSSSYEQYF
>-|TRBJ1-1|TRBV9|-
TGTGCCAGCAGCGTAGCCAGGGCCACTGAAGCTTTCTTT
CASSVARATEAFF
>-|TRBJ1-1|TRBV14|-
TGTGCCAGCAGCCAATCTCTGAACACTGAAGCTTTCTTT
CASSQSLNTEAFF
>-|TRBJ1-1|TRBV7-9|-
TGTGCCAGCAGCTTACAGAGGGACACTGAAGCTTTCTTT
CASSLQRDTEAFF
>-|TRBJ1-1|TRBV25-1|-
TGTGCCAGCAGTAAGCAAGGACAGAACACTGAAGCTTTCTTT
CASSKQGQNTEAFF
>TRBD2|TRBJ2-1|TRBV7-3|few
TGTGCCAGCAGTTCACAACTAGCGGGGTACAATGAGCAGTTCTTC
CASSSQLAGYNEQFF
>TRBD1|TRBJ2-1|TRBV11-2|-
TGTGCCAGCAGCTCACCGGGGAGGGACAGGGAGGTCCATGAGCAGTTCTTC
CASSSPGRDREVHEQFF
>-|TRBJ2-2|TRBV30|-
TGTGCCTGGAGTGGGATCTCCGGGGGGGAGCTGTTTTTT
CAWSGISGGELFF
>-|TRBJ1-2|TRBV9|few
TGTGCCAGCAGCGAGACTGGCTATGGCTACACCTTC
CASSETGYGYTF
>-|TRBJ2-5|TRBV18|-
TGTGCCAGCTCACAACTACAGGGCCCCCAAGAGACCCAGTACTTC
CASSQLQGPQETQYF
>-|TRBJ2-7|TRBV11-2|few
TGTGCCAGCAGCTTAGCTACTGGGGGCACCGCCTACTACGAGCAGTACTTC
CASSLATGGTAYYEQYF